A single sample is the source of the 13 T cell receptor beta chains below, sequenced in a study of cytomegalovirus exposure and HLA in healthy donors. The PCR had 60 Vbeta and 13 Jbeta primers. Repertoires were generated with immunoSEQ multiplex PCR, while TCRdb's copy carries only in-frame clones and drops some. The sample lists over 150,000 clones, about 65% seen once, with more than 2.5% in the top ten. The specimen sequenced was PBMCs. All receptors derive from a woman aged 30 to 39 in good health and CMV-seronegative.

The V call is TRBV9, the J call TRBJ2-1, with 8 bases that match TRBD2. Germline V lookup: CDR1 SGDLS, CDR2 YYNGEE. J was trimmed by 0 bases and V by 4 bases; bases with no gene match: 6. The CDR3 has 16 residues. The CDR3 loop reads CASSSQRGPSYNEQFF. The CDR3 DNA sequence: TGTGCCAGCAGCTCTCAGCGGGGGCCCTCCTACAATGAGCAGTTCTTC.

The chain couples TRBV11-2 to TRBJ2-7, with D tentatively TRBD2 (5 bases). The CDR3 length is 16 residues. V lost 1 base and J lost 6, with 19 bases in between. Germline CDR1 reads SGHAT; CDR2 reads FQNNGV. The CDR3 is CASSLVRSAVGSEQYF. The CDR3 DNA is TGTGCCAGCAGCTTAGTCCGCTCGGCTGTGGGGAGCGAGCAGTACTTC.

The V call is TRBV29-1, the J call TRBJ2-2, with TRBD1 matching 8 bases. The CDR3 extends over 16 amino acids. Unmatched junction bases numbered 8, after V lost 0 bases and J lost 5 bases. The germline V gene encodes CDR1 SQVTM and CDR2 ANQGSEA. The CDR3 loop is CSVEDRDRLKTGELFF. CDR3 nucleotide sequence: TGCAGCGTTGAAGATCGGGACAGGCTAAAGACCGGGGAGCTGTTTTTT.

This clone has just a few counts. The CDR3 nucleotides read TGTGCCAGCAGCCAAGAGAACAGTCTCTATGGCTACACCTTC. Its protein is CASSQENSLYGYTF. The chain joins TRBV4-2 to TRBJ1-2; unclear D gene. Germline CDR1 is LGHNA and CDR2 is YNFKEQ. The CDR3 extends over 14 amino acids. Trimming took 0 bases from V and 4 from J, leaving 9 bases between them.

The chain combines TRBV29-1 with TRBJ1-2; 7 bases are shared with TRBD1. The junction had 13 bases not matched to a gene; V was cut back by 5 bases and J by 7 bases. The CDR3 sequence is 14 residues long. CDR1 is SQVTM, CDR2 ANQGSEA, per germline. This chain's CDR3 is CSVTEWRQGFGYTF. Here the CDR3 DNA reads TGCAGCGTTACTGAATGGAGACAGGGATTTGGCTACACCTTC.

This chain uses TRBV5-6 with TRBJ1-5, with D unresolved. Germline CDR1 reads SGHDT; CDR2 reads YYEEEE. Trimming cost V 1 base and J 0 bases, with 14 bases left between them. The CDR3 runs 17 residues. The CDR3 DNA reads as TGTGCCAGCAGCTTGAAGCGGGCAGCTTATAGCAATCAGCCCCAGCATTTT. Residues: CASSLKRAAYSNQPQHF.

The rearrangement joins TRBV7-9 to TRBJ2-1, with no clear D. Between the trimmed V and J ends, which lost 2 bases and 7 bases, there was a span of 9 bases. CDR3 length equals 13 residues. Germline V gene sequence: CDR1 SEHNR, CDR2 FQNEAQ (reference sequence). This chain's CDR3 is CASSLPLRNEQFF. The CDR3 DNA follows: TGTGCCAGCAGCTTACCACTACGGAATGAGCAGTTCTTC.

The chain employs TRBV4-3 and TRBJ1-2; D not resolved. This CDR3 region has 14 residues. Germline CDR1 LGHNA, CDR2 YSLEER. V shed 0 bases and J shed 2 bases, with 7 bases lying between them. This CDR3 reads CASSQEHTNYGYTF. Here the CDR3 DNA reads TGCGCCAGCAGCCAAGAACACACCAACTATGGCTACACCTTC.

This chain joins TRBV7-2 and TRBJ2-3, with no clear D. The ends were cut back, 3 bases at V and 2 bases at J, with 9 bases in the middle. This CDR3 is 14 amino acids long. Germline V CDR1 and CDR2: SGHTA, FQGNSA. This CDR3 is CASSFVRPTDTQYF. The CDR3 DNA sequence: TGTGCCAGCAGCTTTGTCAGGCCCACAGATACGCAGTATTTT. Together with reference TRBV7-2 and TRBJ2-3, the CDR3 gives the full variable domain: GAGVSQSPSNKVTEKGKDVELRCDPISGHTALYWYRQSLGQGLEFLIYFQGNSAPDKSGLPSDRFSAERTGGSVSTLTIQRTQQEDSAVYLCASSFVRPTDTQYFGPGTRLTVL.

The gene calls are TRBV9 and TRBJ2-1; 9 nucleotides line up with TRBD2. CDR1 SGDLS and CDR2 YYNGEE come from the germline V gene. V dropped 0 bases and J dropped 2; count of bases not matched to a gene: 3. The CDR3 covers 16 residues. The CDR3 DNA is TGTGCCAGCAGCGTAGGTATAGCGGGAGCCTACAATGAGCAGTTCTTC. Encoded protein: CASSVGIAGAYNEQFF.

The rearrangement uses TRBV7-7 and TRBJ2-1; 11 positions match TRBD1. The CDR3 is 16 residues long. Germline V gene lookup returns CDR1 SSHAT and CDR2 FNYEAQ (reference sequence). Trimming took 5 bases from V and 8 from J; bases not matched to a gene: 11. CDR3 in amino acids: CASSPGTGGLGDEQFF. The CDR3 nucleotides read TGTGCCAGCAGCCCCGGGACAGGGGGTCTCGGGGATGAGCAGTTCTTC.

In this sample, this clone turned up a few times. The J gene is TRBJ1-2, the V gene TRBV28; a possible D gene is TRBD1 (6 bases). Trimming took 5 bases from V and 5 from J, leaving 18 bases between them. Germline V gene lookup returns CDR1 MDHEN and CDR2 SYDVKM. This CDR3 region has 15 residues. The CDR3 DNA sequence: TGTGCCAGCAGTCCACCCGGCAGGGGATTATATGGCTACACCTTC. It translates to CASSPPGRGLYGYTF.

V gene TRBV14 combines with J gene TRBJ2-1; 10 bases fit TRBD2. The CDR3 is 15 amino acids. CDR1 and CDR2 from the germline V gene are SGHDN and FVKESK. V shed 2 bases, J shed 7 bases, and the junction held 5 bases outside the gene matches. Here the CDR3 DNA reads TGTGCCAGCAGCCAAACATCTAGCGGGAGAAATGAGCAGTTCTTC. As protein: CASSQTSSGRNEQFF.